A selection of T cell receptor beta chains follows, all from one sample in a study of Ad26.COV2.S vaccination and SARS-CoV-2 variants. Generated by immunoSEQ multiplex PCR, the TCRdb table keeps only in-frame clones and is missing some. The data hold over 450,000 clones, with roughly 87% observed a single time. The source was peripheral blood, collected in a trial of Ad26.COV2.S vaccine versus placebo. The receptors come from a person aged 18 to 65 who received the Ad26.COV2.S COVID-19 vaccine or a placebo. CDR3s include the opening cysteine and the closing phenylalanine or tryptophan. Each record gives: clone size, J gene, V gene, CDR3 protein. Size tells how often a clone was seen (once, few, many) or the class of an expanded clone, and some rows leave it out.

-	TRBJ1-1	TRBV4-3	CASSQAWPGGLGTEAFF
-	TRBJ2-3	TRBV9	CASSLGGTDTQYF
-	TRBJ2-3	TRBV7-9	CASSGRSSADTQYF
-	TRBJ1-5	TRBV6-6	CASSYSDQPQHF
-	TRBJ1-3	TRBV2	CASSAPGAGSGNTIYF
-	TRBJ1-4	TRBV2	CALGGATNEKLFF
-	TRBJ1-1	TRBV2	CASNNPGQGVQSRFRPLNTEAFF
-	TRBJ1-2	TRBV11-1	CASSFRGNYGYTF
-	TRBJ2-7	TRBV7-2	CASSLGSYEQYF
once	TRBJ2-1	TRBV15	CATSRDLFLSLYSEQFF
-	TRBJ1-1	TRBV6-5	CASSNSRPEKAFF
-	TRBJ1-1	TRBV15	CATSIGGLNTEAFF
-	TRBJ1-2	TRBV2	CASRGLGYTF
-	TRBJ1-1	TRBV4-1	CASSLGPNTEAFF
-	TRBJ1-1	TRBV5-1	CASSLGQMNTEAFF
-	TRBJ2-7	TRBV28	CASTIRTSGYEQYF
-	TRBJ1-2	TRBV5-8	CASSDTPRGYTF
few	TRBJ2-7	TRBV6-2/TRBV6-3	CASSFGYPSGGLFYEQYF
-	TRBJ2-1	TRBV29-1	CSFRGTVGNEQFF
-	TRBJ2-3	TRBV7-2	CASSPRDYGGGTDTQYF
-	TRBJ1-6	TRBV7-9	CASSPFGGSPLHF
-	TRBJ2-7	TRBV12-3/TRBV12-4	CASKNSGGNEQYF
-	TRBJ1-2	TRBV4-2	CASSRGGQGIPNYGYTF
-	TRBJ2-1	TRBV29-1	CSVDYQGARQFF
once	TRBJ1-6	TRBV7-2	CASSPQGQLNSPLHF
-	TRBJ2-4	TRBV6-5	CASSDGLAGGHIQYF
-	TRBJ2-2	TRBV5-1	CASSGTTSVSGELFF
-	TRBJ1-1	TRBV27	CASSSGTVNTEAFF
-	TRBJ2-1	TRBV2	CASSERLAGGPLYNEQFF
-	TRBJ2-3	TRBV19	CASSIAATSTDTQYF
-	TRBJ2-7	TRBV6-5	CASSSAPGAYEQYF
-	TRBJ1-1	TRBV29-1	CSVGRTGSLTEAFF
-	TRBJ1-1	TRBV19	CASILDRNTEAFF
-	TRBJ1-1	TRBV29-1	CSVGVMNTEAFF
-	TRBJ2-7	TRBV21-1	CASEGRLYEQYF